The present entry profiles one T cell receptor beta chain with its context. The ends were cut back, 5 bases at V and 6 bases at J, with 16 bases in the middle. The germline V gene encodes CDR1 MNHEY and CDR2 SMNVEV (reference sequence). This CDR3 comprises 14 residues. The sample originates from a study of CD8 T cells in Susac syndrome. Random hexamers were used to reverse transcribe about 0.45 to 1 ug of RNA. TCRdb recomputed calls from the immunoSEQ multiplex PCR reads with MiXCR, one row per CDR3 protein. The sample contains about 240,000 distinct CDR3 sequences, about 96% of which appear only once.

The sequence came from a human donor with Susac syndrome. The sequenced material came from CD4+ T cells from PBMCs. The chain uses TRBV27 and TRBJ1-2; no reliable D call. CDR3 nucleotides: TGTGCCAGCAGTCCGCGAACAATATATCATGGCTACACCTTC. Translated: CASSPRTIYHGYTF.